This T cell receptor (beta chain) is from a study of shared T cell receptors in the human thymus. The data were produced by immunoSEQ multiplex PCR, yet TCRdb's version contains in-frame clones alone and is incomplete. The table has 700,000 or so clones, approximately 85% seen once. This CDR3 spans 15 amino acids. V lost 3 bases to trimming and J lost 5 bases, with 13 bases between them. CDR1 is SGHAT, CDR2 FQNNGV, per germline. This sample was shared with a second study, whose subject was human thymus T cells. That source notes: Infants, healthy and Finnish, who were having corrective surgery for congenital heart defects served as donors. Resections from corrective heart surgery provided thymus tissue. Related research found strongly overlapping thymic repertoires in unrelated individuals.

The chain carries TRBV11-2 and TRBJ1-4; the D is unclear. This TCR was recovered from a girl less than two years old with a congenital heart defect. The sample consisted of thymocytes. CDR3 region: CASSFGNRLNEKLFF. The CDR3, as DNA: TGTGCCAGCAGCTTTGGAAACCGACTAAATGAAAAACTGTTTTTT.